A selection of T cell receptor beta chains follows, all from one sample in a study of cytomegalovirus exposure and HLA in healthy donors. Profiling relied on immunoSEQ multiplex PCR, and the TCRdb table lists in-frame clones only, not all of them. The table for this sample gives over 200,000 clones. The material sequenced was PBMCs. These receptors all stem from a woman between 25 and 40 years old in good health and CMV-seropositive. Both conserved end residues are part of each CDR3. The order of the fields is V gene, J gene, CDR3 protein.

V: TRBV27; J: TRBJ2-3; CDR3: CASGGLLLFTDTQYF
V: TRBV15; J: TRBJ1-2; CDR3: CATSRDRGYYGYTF
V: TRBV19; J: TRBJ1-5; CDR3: CASNPDRARGSNQPQHF
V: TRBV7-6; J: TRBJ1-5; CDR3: CASSAQGQGAGQPQHF
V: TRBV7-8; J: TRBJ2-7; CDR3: CASSLPRGLKEQYF
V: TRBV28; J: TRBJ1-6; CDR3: CASIPGFNSPLHF
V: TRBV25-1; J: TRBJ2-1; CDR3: CASSEGTENNEQFF
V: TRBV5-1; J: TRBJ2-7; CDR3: CASSGTYNSYEQYF
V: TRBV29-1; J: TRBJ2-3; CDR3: CSVEPGGGGTDTQYF
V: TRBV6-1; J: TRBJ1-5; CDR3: CASSGQGSNQPQHF
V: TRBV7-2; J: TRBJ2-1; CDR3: CASSQTRPYNEQFF
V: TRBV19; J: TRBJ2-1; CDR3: CASSRRGSYNEQFF
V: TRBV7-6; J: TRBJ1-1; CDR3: CASSLRTEVNTEAFF
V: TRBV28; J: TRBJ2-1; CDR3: CASSLWRLAANEQFF
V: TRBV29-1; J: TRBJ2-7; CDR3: CSVEEAGGYEQYF
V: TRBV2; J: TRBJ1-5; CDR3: CASSVRESQPQHF
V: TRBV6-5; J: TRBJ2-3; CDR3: CASARGGTDTQYF
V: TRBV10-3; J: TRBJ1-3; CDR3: CAISVDSSGNTIYF
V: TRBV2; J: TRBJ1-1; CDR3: CASSEQGRSNTEAFF
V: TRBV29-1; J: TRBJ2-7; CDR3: CSVGDRGPTREQYF
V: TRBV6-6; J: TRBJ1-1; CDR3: CASRPGQGKRGTEAFF
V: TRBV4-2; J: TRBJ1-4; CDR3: CASSPTTRGVNEKLFF
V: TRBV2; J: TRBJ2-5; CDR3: CASSGQGGETQYF
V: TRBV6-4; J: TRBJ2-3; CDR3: CASSDSTRRDTQYF